This T cell receptor (beta chain) stems from a study of shared clonotypes between healthy human individuals. Findings and limits, study-wide: For naive CD4 cells, around 5% of clonotypes were shared across a few donors.

Measured with immunoSEQ multiplex PCR; TCRdb has only the in-frame clones, and not every one. The sample records more than 150,000 clones, about 68% being singletons. The length of the CDR3 is 14 residues. CDR1 is SGHRS and CDR2 is YFSETQ in the germline V gene. Trimming removed 2 bases at V and 7 bases at J, with 12 bases between. As for this clone: The antigen remains unidentified.

The receptor's source is a man aged 25-40 years in good health. Material: memory CD4+ T cells sorted from blood. Documented subset: CD45RA-negative fraction. The chain links TRBV5-1 to TRBJ2-2; D is perhaps TRBD1 or TRBD2 (5 bases each). CDR3 DNA: TGCGCCAGCAGCTTCGCGACTACAGGCGGGGAGCTGTTTTTT. Amino acid sequence: CASSFATTGGELFF.